This T cell receptor beta chain was found in a study of monozygotic twins with inflammatory bowel disease. Study-level results: Concordant and discordant twins showed no difference in repertoire similarity, possibly from limited power. Distinction of different T cell subtypes was not possible.

The V gene's germline CDR1 is DFQATT and CDR2 SNEGSKA (reference sequence). The CDR3 has 15 residues. Details on this clonotype: Its target is unknown.

There were eight separate reactions per sample in which cDNA was made. TCRdb reprocessed the 5' RACE reads, keeping one entry per CDR3 protein, no DNA. The listing contains about 150,000 distinct CDR3 sequences. V is TRBV20-1 and J is TRBJ2-1. This TCR was recovered from a human donor with ulcerative colitis or Crohn's disease, or a healthy co-twin of an affected twin (not recorded which). Sequenced input: blood. CDR3 region: CSARDPPTSNNEQFF.